The TCR beta chain under discussion was sequenced for a study of CD8 T cells in ankylosing spondylitis. Study results and limitations: About 8 highly homologous variants made up a TCR beta motif that seemed to typify ankylosing spondylitis blood.

V dropped 8 bases and J dropped 2; count of bases not matched to a gene: 7. CDR1 MDHEN and CDR2 SYDVKM come from the germline V gene. This CDR3 has 14 residues. Concerning this clonotype: As yet, its antigen is unknown.

Using its own MiXCR run on the 5' RACE reads, TCRdb lists one record per CDR3 protein. The sample consists of hundreds of thousands of distinct CDR3 sequences, 12% of them appearing once. V usage is TRBV28 and J usage is TRBJ2-7; 9 bases align to TRBD2. The specimen sequenced was blood, either unsorted or a sorted T cell fraction (not recorded which). This sequence was found in a male donor with ankylosing spondylitis. In nucleotides, the CDR3 is TGTGCCAGCTTACACCCTAGCGGGACCTACGAGCAGTACTTC. Its translation is CASLHPSGTYEQYF.